This paragraph reports one TCR beta chain. The data derive from a study of OX40 agonist ivuxolimab in advanced cancers. Study context: Patients enrolled in dose escalation were diagnosed with hepatocellular carcinoma, melanoma, renal cell or head and neck cancer.

TCRdb's copy holds only in-frame clones and misses some; the assay was immunoSEQ multiplex PCR. This table has about 74,000 clones, around 80% appearing once. Germline V gene data show CDR1 as GTSNPN and CDR2 as SVGIG (reference sequence). Trimming at V came to 1 base and at J to 8 bases, leaving 5 bases not matched to a gene. The CDR3 totals 13 residues. The chain is built from TRBV30 and TRBJ1-2; 9 bases match TRBD1. This sequence was found in an adult with an advanced solid tumor such as melanoma, head and neck, liver or kidney cancer. This specimen consisted of CD4+ or CD8+ T cells sorted from blood, obtained in a trial of the OX40 agonist ivuxolimab. CDR3 residues: CAWSEGQGDGYTF. The CDR3 bases are TGTGCCTGGAGTGAGGGACAGGGCGACGGCTACACCTTC.